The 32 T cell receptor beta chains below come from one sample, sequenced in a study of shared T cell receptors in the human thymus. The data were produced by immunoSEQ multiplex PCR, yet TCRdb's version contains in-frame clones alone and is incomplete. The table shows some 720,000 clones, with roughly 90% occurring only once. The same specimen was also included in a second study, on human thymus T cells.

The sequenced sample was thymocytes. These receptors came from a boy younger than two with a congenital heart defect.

The CDR3: CASTEQPGLALRNEQYF. The DNA for the CDR3 is TGTGCCAGCACCGAACAGCCGGGACTAGCGTTGCGGAACGAGCAGTACTTC. This chain connects TRBV5-6 to TRBJ2-7, with 10 bases matching TRBD2. Germline lookup yields CDR1 SGHDT and CDR2 YYEEEE. This CDR3 has 17 amino acids. Unmatched junction bases numbered 17, after V lost 6 bases and J lost 5 bases.

CDR3 nucleotide sequence: TGTGCCAGCAGTTTACTTTCGCAGAGTTTCGGGGACACTGAAGCTTTCTTT. This encodes CASSLLSQSFGDTEAFF. V gene TRBV27 combines with J gene TRBJ1-1; D uncertain. The CDR3 consists of 17 residues. Trimming took 2 bases from V and 3 from J, leaving 19 bases between them. CDR1 is MNHEY and CDR2 is SMNVEV in the germline V gene (reference sequence).

The CDR3 here is CASSSQVPGELFF. The DNA of the CDR3 is TGTGCCAGCAGTTCACAGGTTCCCGGGGAGCTGTTTTTT. The chain has TRBV27 and TRBJ2-2; maybe TRBD1 (5 bases). CDR1 MNHEY and CDR2 SMNVEV come from the germline V gene (reference sequence). The CDR3 is made up of 13 amino acids. Trimming stripped 4 bases from V and 6 bases from J, with 9 bases between.

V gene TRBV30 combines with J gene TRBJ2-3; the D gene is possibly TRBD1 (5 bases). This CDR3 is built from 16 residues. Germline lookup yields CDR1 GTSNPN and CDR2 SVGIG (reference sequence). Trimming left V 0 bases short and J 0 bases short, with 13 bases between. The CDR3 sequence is CAWSVTQELSTDTQYF. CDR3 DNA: TGTGCCTGGAGTGTAACACAGGAGCTTAGCACAGATACGCAGTATTTT.

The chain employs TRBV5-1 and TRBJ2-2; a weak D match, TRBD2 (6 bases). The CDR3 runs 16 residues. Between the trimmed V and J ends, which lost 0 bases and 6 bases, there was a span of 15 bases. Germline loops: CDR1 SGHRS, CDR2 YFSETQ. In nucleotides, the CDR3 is TGCGCCAGCAGCTTGGCCGGGGGACCACGGGCCGGGGAGCTGTTTTTT. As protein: CASSLAGGPRAGELFF.

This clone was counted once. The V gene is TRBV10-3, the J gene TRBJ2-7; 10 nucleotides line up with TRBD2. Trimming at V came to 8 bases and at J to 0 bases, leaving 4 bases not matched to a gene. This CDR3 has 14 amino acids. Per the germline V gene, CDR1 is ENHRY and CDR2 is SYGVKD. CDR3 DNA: TGTGCCATCGCTTCTAGCGGGAGCTCCTACGAGCAGTACTTC. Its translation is CAIASSGSSYEQYF.

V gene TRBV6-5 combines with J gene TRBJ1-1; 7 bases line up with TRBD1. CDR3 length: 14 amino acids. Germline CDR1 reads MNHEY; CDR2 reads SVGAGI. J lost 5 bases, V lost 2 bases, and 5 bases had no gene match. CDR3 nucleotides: TGTGCCAGCAGTTACCGACAGGGTTGGACTGAAGCTTTCTTT. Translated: CASSYRQGWTEAFF.

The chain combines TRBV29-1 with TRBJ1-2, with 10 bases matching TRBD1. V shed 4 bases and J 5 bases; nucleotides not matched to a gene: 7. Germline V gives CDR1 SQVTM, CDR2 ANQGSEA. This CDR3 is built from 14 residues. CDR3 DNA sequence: TGCAGCGTTGTTGGGACAGGGGCCAGATATGGCTACACCTTC. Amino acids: CSVVGTGARYGYTF.

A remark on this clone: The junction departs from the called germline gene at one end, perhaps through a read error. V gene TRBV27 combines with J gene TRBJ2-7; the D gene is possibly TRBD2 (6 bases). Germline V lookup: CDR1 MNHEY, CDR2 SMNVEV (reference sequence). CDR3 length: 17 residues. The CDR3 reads CASSLSHLLEGQYEQYF. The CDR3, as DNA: TGTGCCAGCAGTCTATCCCACTTGTTGGAGGGCCAGTACGAGCAGTACTTC.

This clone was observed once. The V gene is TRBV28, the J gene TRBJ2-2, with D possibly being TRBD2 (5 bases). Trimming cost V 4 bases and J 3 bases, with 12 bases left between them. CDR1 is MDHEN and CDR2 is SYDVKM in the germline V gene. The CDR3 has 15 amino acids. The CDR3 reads CASSSRGRDTGELFF. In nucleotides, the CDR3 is TGTGCCAGCAGTTCTCGAGGGCGGGACACCGGGGAGCTGTTTTTT.

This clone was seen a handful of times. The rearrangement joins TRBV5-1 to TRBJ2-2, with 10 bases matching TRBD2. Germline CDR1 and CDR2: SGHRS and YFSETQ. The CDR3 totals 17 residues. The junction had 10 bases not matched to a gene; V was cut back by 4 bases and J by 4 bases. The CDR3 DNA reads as TGCGCCAGCAGCGTAAGGAGACTAGCGGGCTTCACCGGGGAGCTGTTTTTT. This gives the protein CASSVRRLAGFTGELFF.

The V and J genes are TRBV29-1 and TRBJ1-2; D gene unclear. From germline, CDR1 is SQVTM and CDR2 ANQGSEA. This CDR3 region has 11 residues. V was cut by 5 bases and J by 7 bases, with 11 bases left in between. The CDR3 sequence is CSVRTPSGYTF. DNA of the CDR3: TGCAGCGTTCGGACTCCTTCTGGCTACACCTTC.

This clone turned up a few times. The CDR3 DNA follows: TGCGCCAGCAGCCCGGAGGCGGGAGGGCCAGATACGCAGTATTTT. Its translation is CASSPEAGGPDTQYF. The V call is TRBV5-1, the J call TRBJ2-3, with 9 bases identical to TRBD2. Germline trimming cut 4 bases from V and 4 bases from J; bases unmatched to any gene: 7. This CDR3 has 15 amino acids. CDR1 SGHRS and CDR2 YFSETQ come from the germline V gene.

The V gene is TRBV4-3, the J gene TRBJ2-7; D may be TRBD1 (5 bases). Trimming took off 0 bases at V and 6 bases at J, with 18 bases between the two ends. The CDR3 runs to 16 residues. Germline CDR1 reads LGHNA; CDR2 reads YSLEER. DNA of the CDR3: TGCGCCAGCAGCCAAGAAGTGGGCAGGGCCCCTGGCGAGCAGTACTTC. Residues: CASSQEVGRAPGEQYF.

The CDR3, as DNA: TGTGCCAGCAGTGAATCGGGTAAGGCTTTGTCTAGCCACGAGCAGTACTTC. Translating gives CASSESGKALSSHEQYF. The chain employs TRBV25-1 and TRBJ2-5; D possibly corresponds to TRBD2 (5 bases). With the DNA end fitting TRBJ2-7 better, the J assignment may be wrong. The CDR3 is 17 amino acids. Germline loops: CDR1 MGHDK, CDR2 SYGVNS.

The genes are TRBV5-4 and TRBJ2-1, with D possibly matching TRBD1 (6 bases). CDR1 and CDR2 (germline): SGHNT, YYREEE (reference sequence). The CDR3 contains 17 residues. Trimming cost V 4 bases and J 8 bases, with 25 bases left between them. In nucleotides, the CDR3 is TGTGCCAGCAGCCGCTACCGCCGGGGCAGGGGCTTCGATGAGCAGTTCTTC. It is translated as CASSRYRRGRGFDEQFF. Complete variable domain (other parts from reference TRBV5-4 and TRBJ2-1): ETGVTQSPTHLIKTRGQQVTLRCSSQSGHNTVSWYQQALGQGPQFIFQYYREEENGRGNFPPRFSGLQFPNYSSELNVNALELDDSALYLCASSRYRRGRGFDEQFFGPGTRLTVL.

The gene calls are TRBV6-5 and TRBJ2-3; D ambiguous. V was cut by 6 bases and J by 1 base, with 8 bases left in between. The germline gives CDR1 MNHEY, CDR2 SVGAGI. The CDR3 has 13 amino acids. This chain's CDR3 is CASREPGTDTQYF. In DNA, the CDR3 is TGTGCCAGCAGGGAGCCGGGCACAGATACGCAGTATTTT.

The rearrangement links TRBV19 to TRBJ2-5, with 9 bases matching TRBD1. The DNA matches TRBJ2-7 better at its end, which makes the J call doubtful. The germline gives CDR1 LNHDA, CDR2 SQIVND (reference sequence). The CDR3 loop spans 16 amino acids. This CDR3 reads CASSRRTGQGEYEQYF. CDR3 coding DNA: TGTGCCAGTAGTCGGCGCACGGGACAGGGCGAATACGAGCAGTACTTC.

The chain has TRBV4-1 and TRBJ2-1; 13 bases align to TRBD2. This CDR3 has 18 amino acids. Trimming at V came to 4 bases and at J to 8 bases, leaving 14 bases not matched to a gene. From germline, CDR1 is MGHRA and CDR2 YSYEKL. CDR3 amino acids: CASSLEGSTSGRAYEQFF. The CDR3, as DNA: TGCGCCAGCAGCCTCGAGGGGTCTACTAGCGGGAGGGCCTATGAGCAGTTCTTC.

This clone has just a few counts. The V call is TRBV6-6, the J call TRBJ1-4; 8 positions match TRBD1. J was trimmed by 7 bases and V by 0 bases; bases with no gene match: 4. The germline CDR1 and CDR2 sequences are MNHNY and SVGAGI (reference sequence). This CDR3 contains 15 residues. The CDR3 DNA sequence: TGTGCCAGCAGTTACTCAAGGACAGGGTTTGAAAAACTGTTTTTT. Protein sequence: CASSYSRTGFEKLFF.

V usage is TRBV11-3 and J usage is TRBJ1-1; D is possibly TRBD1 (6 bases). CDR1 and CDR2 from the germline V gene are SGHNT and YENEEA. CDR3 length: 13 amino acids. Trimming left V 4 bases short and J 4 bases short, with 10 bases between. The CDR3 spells CASSSTGFTEAFF. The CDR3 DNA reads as TGTGCCAGCAGCTCAACAGGGTTCACTGAAGCTTTCTTT. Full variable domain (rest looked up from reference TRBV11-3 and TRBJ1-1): EAGVVQSPRYKIIEKKQPVAFWCNPISGHNTLYWYLQNLGQGPELLIRYENEEAVDDSQLPKDRFSAERLKGVDSTLKIQPAELGDSAVYLCASSSTGFTEAFFGQGTRLTVV.

CDR3 sequence: CASSGGGWLAPGPYNEQFF. The CDR3, as DNA: TGTGCCAGTAGTGGTGGGGGGTGGCTAGCGCCCGGCCCCTACAATGAGCAGTTCTTC. This chain links TRBV19 with TRBJ2-1, with TRBD2 as a possible D gene (6 bases). This CDR3 comprises 19 residues. V lost 5 bases and J 2 bases, leaving 25 bases between the germline ends. Germline V gene sequence: CDR1 LNHDA, CDR2 SQIVND (reference sequence).

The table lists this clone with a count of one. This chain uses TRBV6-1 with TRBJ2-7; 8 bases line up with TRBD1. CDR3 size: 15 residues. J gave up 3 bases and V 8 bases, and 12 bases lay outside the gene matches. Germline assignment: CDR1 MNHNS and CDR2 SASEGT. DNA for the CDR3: TGTGCCAGCCCAAAAGAGGGACAGGCCTTCTACGAGCAGTACTTC. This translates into CASPKEGQAFYEQYF.

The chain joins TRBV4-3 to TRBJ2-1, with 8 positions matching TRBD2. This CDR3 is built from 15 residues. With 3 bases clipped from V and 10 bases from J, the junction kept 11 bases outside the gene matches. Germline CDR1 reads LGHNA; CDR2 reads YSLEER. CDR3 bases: TGCGCCAGCAGCCAGTTACGGGAGGGCTACGGAGAGCAGTTCTTC. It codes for CASSQLREGYGEQFF.

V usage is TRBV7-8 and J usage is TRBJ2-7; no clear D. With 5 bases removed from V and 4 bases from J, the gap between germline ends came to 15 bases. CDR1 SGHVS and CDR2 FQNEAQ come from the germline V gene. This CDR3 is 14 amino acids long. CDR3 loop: CASSPTLGAYEQYF. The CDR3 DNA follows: TGTGCCAGCAGCCCTACCCTTGGAGCTTACGAGCAGTACTTC.

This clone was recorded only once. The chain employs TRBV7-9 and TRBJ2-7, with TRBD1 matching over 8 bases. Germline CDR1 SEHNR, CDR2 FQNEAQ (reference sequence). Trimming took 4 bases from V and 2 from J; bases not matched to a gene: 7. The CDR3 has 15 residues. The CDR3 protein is CASSWGQVITYEQYF. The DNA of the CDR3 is TGTGCCAGCAGCTGGGGACAGGTGATTACCTACGAGCAGTACTTC.

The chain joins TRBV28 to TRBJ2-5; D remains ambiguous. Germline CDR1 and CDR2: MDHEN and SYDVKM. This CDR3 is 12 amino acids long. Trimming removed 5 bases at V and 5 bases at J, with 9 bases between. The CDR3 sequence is CASSPGPETQYF. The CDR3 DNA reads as TGTGCCAGCAGTCCCGGTCCCGAGACCCAGTACTTC.

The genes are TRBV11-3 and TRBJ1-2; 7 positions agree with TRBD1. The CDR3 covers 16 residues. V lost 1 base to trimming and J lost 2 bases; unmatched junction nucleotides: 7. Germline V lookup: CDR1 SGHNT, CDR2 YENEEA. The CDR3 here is CASSLGRGQANYGYTF. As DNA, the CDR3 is TGTGCCAGCAGCTTAGGAAGAGGACAGGCAAACTATGGCTACACCTTC.

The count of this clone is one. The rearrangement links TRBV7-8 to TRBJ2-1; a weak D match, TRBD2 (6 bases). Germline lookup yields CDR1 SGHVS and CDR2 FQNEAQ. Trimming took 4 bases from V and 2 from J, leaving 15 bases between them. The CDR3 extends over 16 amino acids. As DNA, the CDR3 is TGTGCCAGCAGCTACGGGGACGGGAGACCCTACAATGAGCAGTTCTTC. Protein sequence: CASSYGDGRPYNEQFF.

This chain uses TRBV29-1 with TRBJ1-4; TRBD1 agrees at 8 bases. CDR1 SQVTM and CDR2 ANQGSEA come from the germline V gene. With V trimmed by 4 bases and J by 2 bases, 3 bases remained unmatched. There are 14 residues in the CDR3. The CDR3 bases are TGCAGCGTTGGGCAGGGGGCCACTAATGAAAAACTGTTTTTT. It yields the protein CSVGQGATNEKLFF.

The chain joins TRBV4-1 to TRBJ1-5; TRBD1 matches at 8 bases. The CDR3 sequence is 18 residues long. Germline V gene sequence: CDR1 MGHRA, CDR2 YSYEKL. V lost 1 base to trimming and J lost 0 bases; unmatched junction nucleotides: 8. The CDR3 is CASSQGRDRTDSNQPQHF. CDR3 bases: TGCGCCAGCAGCCAAGGCCGGGACAGGACCGATAGCAATCAGCCCCAGCATTTT.

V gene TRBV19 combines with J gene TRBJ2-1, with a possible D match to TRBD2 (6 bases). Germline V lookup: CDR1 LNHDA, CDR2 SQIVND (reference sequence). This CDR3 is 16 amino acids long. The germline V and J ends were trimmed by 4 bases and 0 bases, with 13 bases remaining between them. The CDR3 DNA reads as TGTGCCAGTAGTACGATAGCGGTGGGCTCCTACAATGAGCAGTTCTTC. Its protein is CASSTIAVGSYNEQFF.